The clone carrying this T cell receptor (beta chain) has ten or more counts. Antigen unknown. The source of the sample is a study of CD8+CD57+ T cells in acquired aplastic anemia. Study-wide results and limits: Fewer than 35 sequences, all CD8+ CDR3, were shared between patients and controls.

Trimming left V 2 bases short and J 4 bases short, with 22 bases between. The length of the CDR3 is 18 residues. Germline loops: CDR1 SGHAT, CDR2 FQDESV (reference sequence). Genomic DNA acted as the template from which TCR beta VDJ combination and CDR3 sequence profiling were carried out. MiXCR was run by TCRdb on the reads, yielding one entry per CDR3 protein. Of around 150,000 distinct CDR3 sequences in the sample, around two fifths were seen once. Input material: sorted CD4+, CD8+, or CD8+CD57+ T cells (not recorded which) from PBMCs. This chain connects TRBV11-1 to TRBJ2-3, with D unclear. The clonotype originates from a human donor in good health, serving as a control. In DNA form, the CDR3 reads TGTGCCAGCAGCTTATTGACCAGCCCACGGACCAGGCCAGATACGCAGTATTTT. As protein: CASSLLTSPRTRPDTQYF.